The source of this T cell receptor (beta chain) is a study of T cell responses to AZD1222 COVID-19 vaccine. The CDR3 spans 15 residues. Losses at the gene ends were 0 bases for V and 3 bases for J; bases not matched to a gene: 3. Germline V CDR1 and CDR2: LGHNA, YSLEER. TCRdb keeps only in-frame clones here, not all; method: immunoSEQ multiplex PCR. The table lists 150,000 to 180,000 clones, around nine tenths of them singletons. The receptor was isolated from an adult in good health. The material sequenced was peripheral blood, taken on day 0 of AZD1222 vaccination. V is TRBV4-3 and J is TRBJ1-2; TRBD1 aligns across 8 bases. In DNA form, the CDR3 reads TGCGCCAGCAGCCAAGACAGGGGGCGAGACTATGGCTACACCTTC. Its translation is CASSQDRGRDYGYTF.